The 31 T cell receptor beta chains in this list originate from one sample, sequenced in a study of control samples from healthy donors and cancer patients. Sequencing used immunoSEQ multiplex PCR; TCRdb keeps in-frame clones, though not all of them. The sample carries under 150,000 clones, roughly 91% recorded once. The sample comprised PBMCs. The receptors derive from a man aged 45-65 years with head and neck cancer.

The V call is TRBV5-4, the J call TRBJ2-1; 10 bases map to TRBD2. The V and J ends lost 1 base and 4 bases, in that order; junction bases with no gene match: 8. The CDR3 runs to 17 residues. CDR1 is SGHNT and CDR2 is YYREEE in the germline V gene (reference sequence). The CDR3 DNA reads TGTGCCAGCAGCTTGCGGCCCATAGCGGGGGGTTACAATGAGCAGTTCTTC. Its translation is CASSLRPIAGGYNEQFF. The whole variable domain, filled in from reference TRBV5-4 and TRBJ2-1, reads ETGVTQSPTHLIKTRGQQVTLRCSSQSGHNTVSWYQQALGQGPQFIFQYYREEENGRGNFPPRFSGLQFPNYSSELNVNALELDDSALYLCASSLRPIAGGYNEQFFGPGTRLTVL.

V and J are TRBV6-2 or TRBV6-3 and TRBJ1-1; D is unclear. This CDR3 comprises 18 residues. V was clipped by 0 bases and J by 0 bases, with 17 bases between them. Germline V gene sequence: CDR1 MNHEY, CDR2 SVGEGT. This CDR3 reads CASSYSDREIKMNTEAFF. The CDR3 DNA follows: TGTGCCAGCAGTTACTCCGACCGGGAGATAAAAATGAACACTGAAGCTTTCTTT.

The chain has TRBV27 and TRBJ1-1; D gene uncertain. Trimming stripped 2 bases from V and 1 base from J, with 14 bases between. This CDR3 comprises 16 residues. Germline V gene data show CDR1 as MNHEY and CDR2 as SMNVEV (reference sequence). In DNA, the CDR3 is TGTGCCAGCAGTTTAAGGGCGCGAGCCACGAACACTGAAGCTTTCTTT. Residues: CASSLRARATNTEAFF.

J is TRBJ2-5 and V is TRBV5-6; D gene unclear. CDR3 length: 11 amino acids. Germline V gene data show CDR1 as SGHDT and CDR2 as YYEEEE. V was cut by 5 bases and J by 5 bases, with 7 bases left in between. CDR3 bases: TGTGCCAGCAGTGTTAGGGAGACCCAGTACTTC. It is translated as CASSVRETQYF.

This clone was found once. J is TRBJ1-4 and V is TRBV27; D is unclear. The CDR3 loop spans 15 amino acids. Trimming stripped 5 bases from V and 4 bases from J, with 14 bases between. Germline lookup yields CDR1 MNHEY and CDR2 SMNVEV (reference sequence). The CDR3 region has the DNA TGTGCCAGCAGTCGTCTAGGTATGGGTAATGAAAAACTGTTTTTT. Its translation: CASSRLGMGNEKLFF.

The V call is TRBV19, the J call TRBJ1-2; D unresolved. The V end lost 0 bases, the J end lost 3 bases, and 20 bases lay between the germline ends. This CDR3 is built from 18 residues. CDR1 is LNHDA and CDR2 is SQIVND in the germline V gene (reference sequence). The CDR3 region is CASSIDFPSGRSYYGYTF. The CDR3 region has the DNA TGTGCCAGTAGTATAGATTTTCCAAGCGGACGGAGTTACTATGGCTACACCTTC.

The chain has TRBV5-1 and TRBJ1-2, with D possibly TRBD1 on 5 matching bases. Between the trimmed V and J ends, which lost 0 bases and 4 bases, there was a span of 13 bases. There are 15 residues in the CDR3. CDR1 is SGHRS, CDR2 YFSETQ, per germline. The DNA for the CDR3 is TGCGCCAGCAGCTTGGAAACCGGGCAGGGCTATGGCTACACCTTC. Amino acid sequence: CASSLETGQGYGYTF.

The rearrangement links TRBV15 to TRBJ1-6; D gene ambiguous. V gave up 2 bases and J gave up 4 bases, with 12 bases separating them. Germline V gene lookup returns CDR1 LNHNV and CDR2 YYDKDF (reference sequence). The CDR3 has 16 residues. CDR3 nucleotides: TGTGCCACCAGCAGAAACCTGGGCTATTATAATTCACCCCTCCACTTT. The encoded protein is CATSRNLGYYNSPLHF.

The gene calls are TRBV18 and TRBJ2-7; 12 bases align to TRBD2. The germline CDR1 and CDR2 sequences are KGHSH and LQKENI. The V gene end was trimmed by 6 bases and the J gene end by 5 bases; junction bases not matched to a gene: 2. The CDR3 is made up of 13 amino acids. The CDR3 DNA is TGTGCCAGCTCCACTAGCGGGGGGCACGAGCAGTACTTC. This translates into CASSTSGGHEQYF.

The chain carries TRBV7-9 and TRBJ1-1; 8 bases align to TRBD1. V was clipped by 5 bases and J by 3 bases; unmatched bases: 8. CDR1 SEHNR and CDR2 FQNEAQ come from the germline V gene (reference sequence). The CDR3 loop spans 15 amino acids. Written as DNA, the CDR3 is TGTGCCAGCAGCACTCAGGGGGCTGGTGACACTGAAGCTTTCTTT. Translation gives CASSTQGAGDTEAFF.

The J gene is TRBJ2-5, the V gene TRBV7-2, with no clear D. Germline values: CDR1 SGHTA, CDR2 FQGNSA. Deletions cut 0 bases from V and 2 bases from J, with 4 bases between. The CDR3 contains 13 residues. The CDR3 region is CASSLALQETQYF. In DNA, the CDR3 is TGTGCCAGCAGCTTAGCACTACAAGAGACCCAGTACTTC. Using reference TRBV7-2 and TRBJ2-5 for the parts outside the CDR3, the full variable domain is GAGVSQSPSNKVTEKGKDVELRCDPISGHTALYWYRQSLGQGLEFLIYFQGNSAPDKSGLPSDRFSAERTGGSVSTLTIQRTQQEDSAVYLCASSLALQETQYFGPGTRLLVL.

CDR3 coding DNA: TGTGCCAGTAGTATGTGGACAGATAGCTACACCTTC. Translated, it gives CASSMWTDSYTF. This chain joins TRBV19 and TRBJ1-2; a weak D match, TRBD1 (6 bases). Trimming pared 3 bases from V and 9 bases from J, leaving 11 bases between. In germline, CDR1 is LNHDA, CDR2 SQIVND (reference sequence). The CDR3 extends over 12 amino acids.

The J gene is TRBJ1-5, the V gene TRBV19, with unresolved D. The CDR3 runs 15 residues. Germline loops: CDR1 LNHDA, CDR2 SQIVND (reference sequence). Deletions cut 4 bases from V and 0 bases from J, with 10 bases between. CDR3 sequence reads: CASSTPRYSNQPQHF. In nucleotides, the CDR3 is TGTGCCAGTAGTACGCCGAGGTATAGCAATCAGCCCCAGCATTTT.

The CDR3 DNA follows: TGTGCCACCAGCAGAGGTTTGCCCTCAGCAGGGCAAGGGGATACGCAGTATTTT. It specifies CATSRGLPSAGQGDTQYF. This chain uses TRBV15 with TRBJ2-3, with a possible D match to TRBD1 (5 bases). The CDR3 totals 18 residues. Germline V gives CDR1 LNHNV, CDR2 YYDKDF (reference sequence). V lost 1 base and J lost 6, with 23 bases in between.

The chain employs TRBV7-8 and TRBJ2-3; D is unresolved. Trimming stripped 3 bases from V and 0 bases from J, with 13 bases between. Germline values: CDR1 SGHVS, CDR2 FQNEAQ. This CDR3 is 16 amino acids long. The CDR3 DNA reads TGTGCCAGCAGCTTTCCCCCGCACCAGAGCACAGATACGCAGTATTTT. The encoded protein is CASSFPPHQSTDTQYF.

This clone showed up just once. The gene calls are TRBV30 and TRBJ1-1, with a possible D match to TRBD1 (5 bases). The CDR3 is made up of 12 amino acids. Between the trimmed V and J ends, which lost 2 bases and 11 bases, there was a span of 15 bases. The germline CDR1 and CDR2 sequences are GTSNPN and SVGIG (reference sequence). The CDR3 DNA reads TGTGCCTGGAGTATGCAAGGGGCAGGGGCTTTCTTT. Its protein is CAWSMQGAGAFF.

The V gene is TRBV5-6, the J gene TRBJ2-5; 8 bases are shared with TRBD2. The CDR3 runs to 14 residues. The germline V gene encodes CDR1 SGHDT and CDR2 YYEEEE. With 3 bases clipped from V and 5 bases from J, the junction kept 6 bases outside the gene matches. The chain's CDR3 is CASSSGGAFETQYF. Written as DNA, the CDR3 is TGTGCCAGCAGCTCCGGGGGGGCCTTTGAGACCCAGTACTTC.

The genes are TRBV2 and TRBJ2-1; no clear D gene. Germline V gives CDR1 SNHLY, CDR2 FYNNEI. V was shortened by 8 bases and J by 9 bases, with 11 bases between the two germline ends. The CDR3 sequence is 11 residues long. The CDR3 region is CASCFSVEQFF. The CDR3 region has the DNA TGTGCCAGCTGCTTCAGCGTTGAGCAGTTCTTC.

The chain carries TRBV12-3 or TRBV12-4 and TRBJ1-2, with TRBD1 matching 7 bases. Trimming removed 6 bases from V and 4 bases from J; junction bases left unmatched: 5. CDR3 size: 13 residues. CDR3 sequence (DNA): TGTGCCAGCAGGCCGGGGACAGTCTATGGCTACACCTTC. Translating it yields CASRPGTVYGYTF.

J is TRBJ1-2 and V is TRBV12-3 or TRBV12-4; unclear D gene. CDR3 length: 13 residues. V was trimmed by 6 bases and J by 3 bases, leaving 11 bases between them. In DNA, the CDR3 is TGTGCCAGCAGCCATTCCGTGTACTATGGCTACACCTTC. Encoded protein: CASSHSVYYGYTF.

This CDR3 is CAWSWGAATNEKLFF. For the CDR3, the DNA is TGTGCCTGGAGTTGGGGGGCGGCAACTAATGAAAAACTGTTTTTT. The chain carries TRBV30 and TRBJ1-4; tentative D call: TRBD1 (6 bases). Germline V lookup: CDR1 GTSNPN, CDR2 SVGIG (reference sequence). The CDR3 totals 15 residues. Trimming cost V 2 bases and J 0 bases, with 10 bases left between them.

The V gene is TRBV29-1, the J gene TRBJ2-3; D gene uncertain. V dropped 3 bases and J dropped 0 bases, with 7 bases sitting between them. The CDR3 runs to 13 residues. Germline V CDR1 and CDR2: SQVTM, ANQGSEA. This chain's CDR3 is CSVEVTSTDTQYF. In DNA, the CDR3 is TGCAGCGTTGAGGTGACTAGCACAGATACGCAGTATTTT.

The table lists this clone with a few counts. The V call is TRBV6-1, the J call TRBJ2-7; D uncertain. The CDR3 is made up of 15 amino acids. Germline values: CDR1 MNHNS, CDR2 SASEGT. V dropped 1 base and J dropped 2 bases, with 12 bases sitting between them. This CDR3 reads CASSEGAGDTYEQYF. CDR3 nucleotides: TGTGCCAGCAGTGAAGGGGCAGGAGACACCTACGAGCAGTACTTC.

The chain has TRBV6-6 and TRBJ2-5; possible D gene TRBD2, 7 bases. The CDR3 is 17 amino acids. Germline V gives CDR1 MNHNY, CDR2 SVGAGI (reference sequence). Trimming left V 5 bases short and J 1 base short, with 20 bases between. Written as DNA, the CDR3 is TGTGCCAGCAGTCTCCTGGGCGCGGGGGCCCGCCAAGAGACCCAGTACTTC. This codes for CASSLLGAGARQETQYF.

J is TRBJ2-3 and V is TRBV11-3, with 9 bases fitting TRBD2. V dropped 5 bases and J dropped 5; count of bases not matched to a gene: 14. Germline CDR1 is SGHNT and CDR2 is YENEEA. The CDR3 totals 17 residues. DNA for the CDR3: TGTGCCAGCAGCCCAGGGCGAGGCGGGGGGGCCATAGATACGCAGTATTTT. It is translated as CASSPGRGGGAIDTQYF.

This chain links TRBV6-2 or TRBV6-3 with TRBJ2-7; the D gene is possibly TRBD1 (8 bases). CDR1 and CDR2 (germline): MNHEY, SVGEGT. CDR3 length: 16 residues. Deletions cut 2 bases from V and 4 bases from J, with 18 bases between. The CDR3 coding sequence is TGTGCCAGCAGTTACCCCCCCTACAGGGGGGGTTACGAGCAGTACTTC. This encodes CASSYPPYRGGYEQYF.

The J gene is TRBJ1-2, the V gene TRBV18; tentatively, D is TRBD1 (6 bases). Trimming removed 3 bases from V and 2 bases from J, with 13 bases in between. The germline gives CDR1 KGHSH, CDR2 LQKENI. This CDR3 spans 15 amino acids. In nucleotides, the CDR3 is TGTGCCAGCTCACCGACGGGACACCCAAACTATGGCTACACCTTC. Its translation: CASSPTGHPNYGYTF.

V and J are TRBV19 and TRBJ1-4; no clear D. The germline V gene has CDR1 LNHDA and CDR2 SQIVND (reference sequence). Trimming took off 6 bases at V and 8 bases at J, with 13 bases between the two ends. The CDR3 sequence is 13 residues long. CDR3 protein: CASSQDSGEKLFF. The CDR3 DNA sequence: TGTGCCAGTAGCCAAGATTCGGGGGAAAAACTGTTTTTT. Together with reference TRBV19 and TRBJ1-4, the CDR3 gives the full variable domain: DGGITQSPKYLFRKEGQNVTLSCEQNLNHDAMYWYRQDPGQGLRLIYYSQIVNDFQKGDIAEGYSVSREKKESFPLTVTSAQKNPTAFYLCASSQDSGEKLFFGSGTQLSVL.

J is TRBJ1-3 and V is TRBV19; no firm D call. Per germline, CDR1 LNHDA and CDR2 SQIVND (reference sequence). V shed 3 bases and J shed 3 bases, with 9 bases lying between them. CDR3 size: 14 residues. CDR3 nucleotide sequence: TGTGCCAGTAGTATTTCAATCTTTGGAAACACCATATATTTT. It specifies CASSISIFGNTIYF.

The chain joins TRBV5-4 to TRBJ1-1; TRBD1 matches 8 bases. Germline loops: CDR1 SGHNT, CDR2 YYREEE (reference sequence). V dropped 4 bases and J dropped 8; count of bases not matched to a gene: 7. The CDR3 sequence is 13 residues long. CDR3: CASSRGQAEEAFF. CDR3 bases: TGTGCCAGCAGCAGGGGACAGGCCGAAGAAGCTTTCTTT.

The V and J genes are TRBV18 and TRBJ1-6; TRBD1 matches 11 bases. Germline V gene lookup returns CDR1 KGHSH and CDR2 LQKENI. The CDR3 spans 15 residues. J gave up 7 bases and V 2 bases, and 1 base lay outside the gene matches. The DNA of the CDR3 is TGTGCCAGCTCACCAGGGACAGGGGGGAATTCACCCCTCCACTTT. Its translation: CASSPGTGGNSPLHF.